This TCR beta chain was captured by sequencing in a study of CD8+ T cells in alopecia areata. This CDR3 is 14 amino acids long. Germline-derived CDR1 and CDR2 are MNHNS and SASEGT. The V end lost 3 bases, the J end lost 4 bases, and 10 bases lay between the germline ends. Overall study results and limits: Among the cells sequenced in scalp samples are also the resident alphabeta T cells of normal skin.

Details on this clone: Its antigen remains unidentified.

After isolation, RNA underwent reverse transcription to generate cDNA as the sequencing template. TCRdb's table, derived via immunoSEQ multiplex PCR, lists solely in-frame clones and lacks some. The sample lists 110,000 to 150,000 clones, about 60% seen once, with about 6.8% in the top ten. This TCR was sampled from a human donor with alopecia areata. The chain is built from TRBV6-1 and TRBJ1-5; no clear D gene. Sequencing was performed on CD4+ T cells sorted from blood, taken at week 0. The DNA for the CDR3 is TGTGCCAGCAGTGACAGGAGAGGGAATCAGCCCCAGCATTTT. Translation: CASSDRRGNQPQHF.